The rows below give T cell receptor beta chains drawn from one sample of a study of blood T cells in healthy people across ages. In TCRdb, the 5' RACE reads were re-called with MiXCR into one record per CDR3 protein. The table records about a million distinct CDR3 sequences, less than 45% of them present only once. Input material: blood. The receptors come from a young man in good health. The CDR3 runs from the conserved cysteine through the conserved F or W.

v_gene: TRBV9; CDR3aa: CASSLKDRGTEAFF
v_gene: TRBV2; CDR3aa: CASSSSPAYEQYF
v_gene: TRBV12-3/TRBV12-4; CDR3aa: CASTQISGANVLTF
v_gene: TRBV4-1; CDR3aa: CASSQTWTGGTDTQYF
v_gene: TRBV20-1; CDR3aa: CSASPGRSYNEQYF
v_gene: TRBV27; CDR3aa: CASSPGASSRIARNTQYF
v_gene: TRBV7-2; CDR3aa: CASSLNPQVPNSPLHF
v_gene: TRBV29-1; CDR3aa: CSWCGGGDTQYF
v_gene: TRBV6-2/TRBV6-3; CDR3aa: CASSYSWWYEQYF
v_gene: TRBV7-2; CDR3aa: CASSLHPDREINYGYTF
v_gene: TRBV7-3; CDR3aa: CASSSHTRGTTDTQYF
v_gene: TRBV21-1; CDR3aa: CASSKAREGGTDTQYF
v_gene: TRBV5-1; CDR3aa: CASSLDVSSYNSPLHF
v_gene: TRBV5-4; CDR3aa: CASSFGRGRTGTQYF
v_gene: TRBV7-3; CDR3aa: CASSSSRATQYF
v_gene: TRBV20-1; CDR3aa: CSAGTGPSSYNEQFF
v_gene: TRBV11-2; CDR3aa: CASSSSDRGDTEAFF
v_gene: TRBV5-1; CDR3aa: CASSLFTGQGANEQFF
v_gene: TRBV4-2; CDR3aa: CASSHIGGGVPYNGQFF
v_gene: TRBV20-1; CDR3aa: CSARVGGRGKSNSPLHF
v_gene: TRBV20-1; CDR3aa: CSARARTGSRKYF
v_gene: TRBV11-2; CDR3aa: CASSFVYTDTQYF
v_gene: TRBV6-5; CDR3aa: CASSYRAGGIDSPLHF
v_gene: TRBV7-8; CDR3aa: CASSIQLRATDTQYF
v_gene: TRBV12-3/TRBV12-4; CDR3aa: CASSLDRRNVLTF
v_gene: TRBV9; CDR3aa: CASSETALSYNEQFF
v_gene: TRBV7-2; CDR3aa: CASSLGHKGNQPQHF
v_gene: TRBV28; CDR3aa: CASSSTYIRTGQTTDTQYF
v_gene: TRBV12-3/TRBV12-4; CDR3aa: CASTQGAGNTEAFF
v_gene: TRBV7-2; CDR3aa: CASSFGEGEQFF
v_gene: TRBV13; CDR3aa: CASSLGGIIEQFF
v_gene: TRBV2; CDR3aa: CASSEGILGYEQYF
v_gene: TRBV5-5; CDR3aa: CASSLEVGRLDTQYF
v_gene: TRBV20-1; CDR3aa: CSASIGYQETQYF
v_gene: TRBV12-3/TRBV12-4; CDR3aa: CASSIGGGNQPQHF
v_gene: TRBV15; CDR3aa: CATSPGTGNSEQYF
v_gene: TRBV20-1; CDR3aa: CSARDLGQGNTGELFF
v_gene: TRBV4-3; CDR3aa: CASSQESPRDGENYGYTF
v_gene: TRBV2; CDR3aa: CASSEWVTNTEAFF
v_gene: TRBV5-1; CDR3aa: CASSPEGFSYNEQFF
v_gene: TRBV20-1; CDR3aa: CSARANRVEETQYF
v_gene: TRBV15; CDR3aa: CATSQRTGHTDTQYF
v_gene: TRBV7-9; CDR3aa: CASSSAQGAQTEAFF
v_gene: TRBV9; CDR3aa: CASSALAGGPYNEQFF
v_gene: TRBV12-3/TRBV12-4; CDR3aa: CASSLNEQGKQYF
v_gene: TRBV20-1; CDR3aa: CSASTPGLVQETQYF
v_gene: TRBV27; CDR3aa: CASSLSIQGPTSGGEAFF
v_gene: TRBV5-1; CDR3aa: CASKDRVLDNEQFF
v_gene: TRBV2; CDR3aa: CASDLGPGEQYF
v_gene: TRBV2; CDR3aa: CASSRAGGTNTEAFF
v_gene: TRBV29-1; CDR3aa: CSVDGQITEAFF
v_gene: TRBV7-3; CDR3aa: CASSLVGPRTDTQYF
v_gene: TRBV6-5; CDR3aa: CASRPRDRSYPYEQYF
v_gene: TRBV10-3; CDR3aa: CAISEADIEQYF
v_gene: TRBV29-1; CDR3aa: CSVTQGLEQYF